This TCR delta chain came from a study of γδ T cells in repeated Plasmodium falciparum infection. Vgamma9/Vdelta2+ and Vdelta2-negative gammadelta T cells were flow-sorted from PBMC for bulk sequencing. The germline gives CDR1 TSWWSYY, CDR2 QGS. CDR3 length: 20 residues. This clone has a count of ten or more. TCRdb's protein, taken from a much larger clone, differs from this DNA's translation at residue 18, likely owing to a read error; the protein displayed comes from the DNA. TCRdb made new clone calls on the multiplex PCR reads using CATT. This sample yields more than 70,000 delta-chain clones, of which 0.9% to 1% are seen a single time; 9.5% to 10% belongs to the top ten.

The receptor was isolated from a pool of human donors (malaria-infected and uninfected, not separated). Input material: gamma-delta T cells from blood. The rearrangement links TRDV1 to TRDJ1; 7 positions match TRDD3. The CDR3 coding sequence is TGTGCTCTTGGGGAAGAGGGAATCTCCAGCAGGGGGATTATGACCGATAAACCCATCTTT. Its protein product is CALGEEGISSRGIMTDKPIF.